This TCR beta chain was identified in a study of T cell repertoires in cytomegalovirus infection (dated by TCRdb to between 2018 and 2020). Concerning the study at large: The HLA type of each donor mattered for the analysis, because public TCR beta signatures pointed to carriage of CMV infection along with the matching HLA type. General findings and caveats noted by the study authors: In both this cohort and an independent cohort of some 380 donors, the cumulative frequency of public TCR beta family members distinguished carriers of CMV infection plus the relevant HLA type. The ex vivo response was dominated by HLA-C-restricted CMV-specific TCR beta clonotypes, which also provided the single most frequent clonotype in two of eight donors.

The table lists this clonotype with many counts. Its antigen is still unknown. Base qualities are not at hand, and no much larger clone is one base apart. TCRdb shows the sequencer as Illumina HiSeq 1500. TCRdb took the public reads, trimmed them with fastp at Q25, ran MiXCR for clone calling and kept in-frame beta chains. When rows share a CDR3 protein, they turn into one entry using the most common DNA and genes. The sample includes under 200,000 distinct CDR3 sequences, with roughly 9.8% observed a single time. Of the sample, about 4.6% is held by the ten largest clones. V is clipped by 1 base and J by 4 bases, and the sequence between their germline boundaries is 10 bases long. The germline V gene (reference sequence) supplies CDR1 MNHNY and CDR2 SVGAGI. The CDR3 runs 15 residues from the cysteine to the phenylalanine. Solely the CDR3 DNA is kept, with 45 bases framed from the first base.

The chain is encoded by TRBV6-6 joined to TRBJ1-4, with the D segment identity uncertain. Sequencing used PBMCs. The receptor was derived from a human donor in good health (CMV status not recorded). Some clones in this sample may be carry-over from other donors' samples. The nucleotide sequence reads TGTGCCAGCAGTTACTTGCCAGGCGATAATGAAAAACTGTTTTTT. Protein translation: CASSYLPGDNEKLFF.